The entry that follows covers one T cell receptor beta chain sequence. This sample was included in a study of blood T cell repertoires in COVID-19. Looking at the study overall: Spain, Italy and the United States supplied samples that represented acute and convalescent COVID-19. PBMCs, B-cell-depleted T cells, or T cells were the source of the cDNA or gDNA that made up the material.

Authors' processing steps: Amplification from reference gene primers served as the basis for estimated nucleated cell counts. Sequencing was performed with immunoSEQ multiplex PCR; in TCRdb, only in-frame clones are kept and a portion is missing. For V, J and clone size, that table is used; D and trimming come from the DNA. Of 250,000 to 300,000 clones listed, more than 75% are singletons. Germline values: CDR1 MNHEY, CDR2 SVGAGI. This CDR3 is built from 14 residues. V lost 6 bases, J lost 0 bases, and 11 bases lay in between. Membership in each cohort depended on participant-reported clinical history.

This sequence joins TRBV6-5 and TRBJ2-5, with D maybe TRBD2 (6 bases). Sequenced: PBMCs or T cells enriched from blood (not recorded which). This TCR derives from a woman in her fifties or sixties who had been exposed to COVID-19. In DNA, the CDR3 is TGTGCCAGCAGAGAGGGAGGCAACCAAGAGACCCAGTACTTC. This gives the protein CASREGGNQETQYF.